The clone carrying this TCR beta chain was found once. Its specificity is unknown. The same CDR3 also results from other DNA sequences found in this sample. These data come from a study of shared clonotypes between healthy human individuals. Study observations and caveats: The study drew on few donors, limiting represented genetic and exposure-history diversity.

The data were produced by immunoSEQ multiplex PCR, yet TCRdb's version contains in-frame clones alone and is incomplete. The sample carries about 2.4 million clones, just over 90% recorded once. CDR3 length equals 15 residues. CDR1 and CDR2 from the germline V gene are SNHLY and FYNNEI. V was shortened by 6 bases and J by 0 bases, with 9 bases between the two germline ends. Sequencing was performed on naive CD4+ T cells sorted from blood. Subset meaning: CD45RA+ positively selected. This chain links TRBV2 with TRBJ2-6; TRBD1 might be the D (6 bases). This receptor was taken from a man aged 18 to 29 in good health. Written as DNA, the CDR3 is TGTGCCAGCAGCGGACAGTCCTCTGGGGCCAACGTCCTGACTTTC. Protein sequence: CASSGQSSGANVLTF.